The clone carrying this T cell receptor (beta chain) came up many times. What it binds is unknown. CDR3 size: 15 residues. Germline V gene lookup returns CDR1 LGHNA and CDR2 YSLEER. V lost 3 bases, J lost 2 bases, and 2 bases stayed unmatched. TCR cDNA molecules each carried a unique molecular identifier. MiXCR, applied by TCRdb to the 5' RACE reads, yields one record per CDR3 protein. The sample yields tens of thousands of distinct CDR3 sequences, about 12% seen once. Time point given: sample taken at primary tumor resection. Whole RNA obtained from tumor, nontumor lung or frozen PBMC underwent sequencing without sorting. Samples came from about 72 TRACERx patients with untreated early-stage lung cancer. These data originate in a study of spatial heterogeneity in lung cancer. Study details: The study consistently detected more beta-chain than alpha-chain sequences.

General study results and limits: Blood carried ubiquitous expanded tumor TCRs more at resection than follow-up.

The sequencing used PBMCs, collected at surgery. The J gene is TRBJ2-3, the V gene TRBV4-3, with TRBD2 identical over 10 bases. The sequence derives from a male donor with early-stage non-small cell lung cancer. This CDR3 is CASSHLAGATDTQYF. The CDR3 nucleotides are TGCGCCAGCAGCCATCTAGCGGGAGCCACAGATACGCAGTATTTT.